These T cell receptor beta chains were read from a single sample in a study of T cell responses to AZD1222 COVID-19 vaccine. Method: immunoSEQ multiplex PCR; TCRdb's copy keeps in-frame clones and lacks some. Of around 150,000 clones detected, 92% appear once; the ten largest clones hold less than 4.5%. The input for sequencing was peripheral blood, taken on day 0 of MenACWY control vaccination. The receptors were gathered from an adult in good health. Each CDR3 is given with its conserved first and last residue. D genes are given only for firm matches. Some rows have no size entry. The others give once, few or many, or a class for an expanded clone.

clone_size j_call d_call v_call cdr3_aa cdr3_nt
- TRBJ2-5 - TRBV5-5 CASSLPVGTQYF TGTGCCAGCAGCTTGCCCGTAGGGACCCAGTACTTC
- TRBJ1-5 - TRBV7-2 CASSKDGDQPQHF TGTGCCAGCAGCAAAGACGGGGATCAGCCCCAGCATTTT
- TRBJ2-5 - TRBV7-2 CASSLAAQGSLETQYF TGTGCCAGCAGCTTAGCGGCCCAGGGTTCGCTGGAGACCCAGTACTTC
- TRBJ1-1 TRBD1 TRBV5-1 CASSLAGGRGHTEAFF TGCGCCAGCAGCTTGGCCGGTGGCAGGGGGCACACTGAAGCTTTCTTT
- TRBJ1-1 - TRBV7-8 CASSSLILGMNTEAFF TGTGCCAGCAGCTCACTAATACTTGGCATGAACACTGAAGCTTTCTTT
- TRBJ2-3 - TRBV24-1 CATSRFSGQADTQYF TGTGCCACCAGCCGGTTTAGCGGACAGGCAGATACGCAGTATTTT
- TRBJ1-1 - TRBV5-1 CASSLSGGGRVEAFF TGCGCCAGCAGCTTGTCGGGCGGGGGCAGAGTTGAAGCTTTCTTT
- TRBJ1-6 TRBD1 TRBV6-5 CASSSEQGNRPLHF TGTGCCAGCAGTTCCGAACAGGGGAACCGGCCCCTCCACTTT
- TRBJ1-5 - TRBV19 CASNRPVGYSNQPQHF TGTGCCAGTAACCGCCCAGTAGGCTATAGCAATCAGCCCCAGCATTTT
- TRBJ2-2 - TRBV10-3 CAIRQGVVTGELFF TGTGCCATAAGGCAGGGAGTGGTCACCGGGGAGCTGTTTTTT
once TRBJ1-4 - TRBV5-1 CASSLALTGAEKLFF TGCGCCAGCAGCTTGGCTCTAACTGGAGCTGAAAAACTGTTTTTT
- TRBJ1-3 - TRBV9 CASSATFGSYSGNTIYF TGTGCCAGCAGCGCCACCTTTGGCAGTTACTCTGGAAACACCATATATTTT
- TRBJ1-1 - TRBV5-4 CASSPPGQGAFF TGTGCCAGCAGCCCACCCGGGCAGGGAGCTTTCTTT